The present TCR beta chain was sequenced within a study of technical replicates of blood from several donors. Here immunoSEQ multiplex PCR was the method, and the copy in TCRdb shows in-frame clones only, minus some. The table shows about 95,000 clones, with approximately 95% occurring only once. Per the germline V gene, CDR1 is SGHTA and CDR2 is FQGNSA. V was clipped by 2 bases and J by 6 bases; unmatched bases: 4. CDR3 length equals 14 residues. The specimen was T cells isolated from PBMCs. The chain employs TRBV7-2 and TRBJ1-3, with TRBD1 matching 7 bases. The clonotype comes from a human donor in good health. Here the CDR3 DNA reads TGTGCCAGCAGCTTAAACAGGGGTAAAAACACCATATATTTT. This translates into CASSLNRGKNTIYF.